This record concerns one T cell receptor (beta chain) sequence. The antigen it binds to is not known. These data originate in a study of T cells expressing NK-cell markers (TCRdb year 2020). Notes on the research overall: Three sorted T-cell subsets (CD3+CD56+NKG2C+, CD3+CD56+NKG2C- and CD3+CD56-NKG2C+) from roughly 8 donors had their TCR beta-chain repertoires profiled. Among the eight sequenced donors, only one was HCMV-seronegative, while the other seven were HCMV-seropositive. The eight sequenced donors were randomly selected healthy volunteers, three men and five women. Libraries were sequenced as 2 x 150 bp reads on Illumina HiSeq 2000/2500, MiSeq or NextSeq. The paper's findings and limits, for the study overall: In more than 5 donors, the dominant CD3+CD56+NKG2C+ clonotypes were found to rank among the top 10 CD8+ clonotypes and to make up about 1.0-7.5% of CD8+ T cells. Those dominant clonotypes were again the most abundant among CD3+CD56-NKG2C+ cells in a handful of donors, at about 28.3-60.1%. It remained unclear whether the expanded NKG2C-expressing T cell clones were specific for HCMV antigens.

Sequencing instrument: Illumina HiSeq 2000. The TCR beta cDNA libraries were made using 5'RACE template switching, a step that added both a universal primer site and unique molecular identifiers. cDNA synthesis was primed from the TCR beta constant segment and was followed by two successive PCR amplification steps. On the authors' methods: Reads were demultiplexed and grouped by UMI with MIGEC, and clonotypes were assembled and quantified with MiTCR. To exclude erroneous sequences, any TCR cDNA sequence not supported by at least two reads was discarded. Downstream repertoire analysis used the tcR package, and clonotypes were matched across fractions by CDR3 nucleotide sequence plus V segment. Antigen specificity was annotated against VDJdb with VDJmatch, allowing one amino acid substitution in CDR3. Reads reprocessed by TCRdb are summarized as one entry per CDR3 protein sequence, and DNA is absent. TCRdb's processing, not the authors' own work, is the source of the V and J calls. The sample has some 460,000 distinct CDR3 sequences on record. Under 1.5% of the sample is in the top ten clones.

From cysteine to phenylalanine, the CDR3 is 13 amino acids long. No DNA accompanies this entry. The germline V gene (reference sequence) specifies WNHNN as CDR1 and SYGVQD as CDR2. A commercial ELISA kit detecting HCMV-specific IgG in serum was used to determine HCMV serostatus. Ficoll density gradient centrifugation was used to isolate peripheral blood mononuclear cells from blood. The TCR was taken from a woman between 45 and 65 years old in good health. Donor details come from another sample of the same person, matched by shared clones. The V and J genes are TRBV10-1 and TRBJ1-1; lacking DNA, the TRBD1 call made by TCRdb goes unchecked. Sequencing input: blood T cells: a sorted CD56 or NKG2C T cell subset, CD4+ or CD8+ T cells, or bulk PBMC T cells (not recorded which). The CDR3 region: CASSATGDTEAFF.